The 14 T cell receptor beta chains listed next were all sequenced from one sample in a study of blood T cell repertoires in COVID-19 (dated by TCRdb to about 2020). Library method: the immunoSEQ multiplex PCR assay. This is the immuneACCESS table as TCRdb keeps it, with only in-frame sequences that have V and J called. A part of the clones is gone; compared with another copy, unresolved V genes explain less than half, and the rest is unexplained. The sample includes just under 350,000 clones, with more than 75% observed a single time. Just under 6.5% of the sample is held by the ten biggest clonotypes. Sequenced sample: peripheral blood. These receptors were collected from a woman between 45 and 60 years old with COVID-19, enrolled during active disease.

The chain employs TRBV27 and TRBJ2-7; 9 nucleotides line up with TRBD1. The ends lost 3 bases at V and 5 bases at J; junction bases unmatched: 5. CDR3 length: 14 residues. The germline CDR1 and CDR2 sequences are MNHEY and SMNVEV (reference sequence). CDR3 sequence: CASSFGTGKHEQYF. The CDR3 DNA reads as TGTGCCAGCAGTTTCGGGACAGGGAAGCACGAGCAGTACTTC.

The chain uses TRBV6-1 and TRBJ1-1; 7 bases are a match to TRBD1. This CDR3 comprises 17 residues. V lost 3 bases and J lost 0; bases outside the gene matches: 10. Germline CDR1 is MNHNS and CDR2 is SASEGT. The CDR3 nucleotides read TGTGCCAGCAGTGAGCGGGGGGTGGACAGGATGAACACTGAAGCTTTCTTT. Translated, it gives CASSERGVDRMNTEAFF.

The rearrangement joins TRBV30 to TRBJ2-7; D remains ambiguous. V shed 5 bases and J shed 2 bases, with 7 bases lying between them. This CDR3 region has 11 residues. Germline CDR1 and CDR2: GTSNPN and SVGIG (reference sequence). In DNA, the CDR3 is TGTGCCTGGGGCAGGACCTACGAGCAGTACTTC. Translated: CAWGRTYEQYF.

Comment on this clone: With a much larger clone just one base away, this may be a read error. The chain couples TRBV5-5 to TRBJ1-1; possibly TRBD1 for D (6 bases). CDR1 and CDR2 (germline): SGHKS, YYEKEE (reference sequence). The V gene lost 4 bases and the J gene lost 1 base, with 8 bases spanning the gap. This CDR3 has 13 residues. CDR3 in amino acids: CASSIQGNTEAFF. For the CDR3, the DNA is TGTGCCAGCAGCATACAGGGGAACACTGAAGCTTTCTTT.

The chain couples TRBV19 to TRBJ2-7; 11 bases line up with TRBD1. Per the germline V gene, CDR1 is LNHDA and CDR2 is SQIVND (reference sequence). Trimming at V came to 4 bases and at J to 3 bases, leaving 5 bases not matched to a gene. The CDR3 sequence is 15 residues long. The CDR3 DNA sequence: TGTGCCAGTAGTACAGGACAGGGGGCAATCTACGAGCAGTACTTC. It specifies CASSTGQGAIYEQYF. The full variable domain, completed using reference TRBV19 and TRBJ2-7, is DGGITQSPKYLFRKEGQNVTLSCEQNLNHDAMYWYRQDPGQGLRLIYYSQIVNDFQKGDIAEGYSVSREKKESFPLTVTSAQKNPTAFYLCASSTGQGAIYEQYFGPGTRLTVT.

This clone turned up a few times. The CDR3 is CASSLGLASYEQYF. The CDR3 DNA reads as TGTGCCAGCAGCCTGGGACTAGCCTCCTACGAGCAGTACTTC. This chain links TRBV4-2 with TRBJ2-7, with 9 nucleotides matching TRBD2. Trimming took 4 bases from V and 0 from J; bases not matched to a gene: 1. Looked up from germline, CDR1 is LGHNA and CDR2 is YNFKEQ. The CDR3 has 14 residues.

The rearrangement joins TRBV30 to TRBJ2-3; D not resolved. This CDR3 has 14 amino acids. Between the trimmed V and J ends, which lost 5 bases and 4 bases, there was a span of 16 bases. CDR1 and CDR2 from the germline V gene are GTSNPN and SVGIG (reference sequence). The CDR3 reads CAWGGFGRADTQYF. In DNA, the CDR3 is TGTGCCTGGGGTGGATTTGGGCGCGCAGATACGCAGTATTTT.

The chain links TRBV5-4 to TRBJ2-3, with 12 positions matching TRBD2. Looked up from germline, CDR1 is SGHNT and CDR2 is YYREEE (reference sequence). The CDR3 contains 16 residues. Trimming removed 5 bases from V and 0 bases from J; junction bases left unmatched: 4. CDR3 in amino acids: CASRGTSGPSTDTQYF. The CDR3 region has the DNA TGTGCCAGCAGAGGGACTAGCGGGCCAAGCACAGATACGCAGTATTTT.

J is TRBJ2-2 and V is TRBV2; tentative D call: TRBD2 (6 bases). The length of the CDR3 is 15 residues. Germline V gene lookup returns CDR1 SNHLY and CDR2 FYNNEI. Deletions cut 7 bases from V and 2 bases from J, with 14 bases between. The CDR3 DNA reads as TGTGCCAGCAAGGTCGGGAGCGCCAACACCGGGGAGCTGTTTTTT. Translated, it gives CASKVGSANTGELFF.

This chain connects TRBV6-1 to TRBJ2-3, with 14 bases identical to TRBD2. This CDR3 contains 18 residues. The J segment lost 2 bases and the V segment lost 1 base, leaving 5 bases of the junction unmatched. CDR1 is MNHNS, CDR2 SASEGT, per germline. CDR3 DNA sequence: TGTGCCAGCAGTGAAGGACTAGCGGGAGGGCCTTACACAGATACGCAGTATTTT. Its protein product is CASSEGLAGGPYTDTQYF.

The CDR3 loop reads CASSPDSTRAFF. The DNA of the CDR3 is TGTGCCAGCAGTCCCGACAGCACTCGAGCTTTCTTT. The chain recombines TRBV12-3 or TRBV12-4 with TRBJ1-1; perhaps TRBD1 as D (5 bases). Trimming took off 5 bases at V and 10 bases at J, with 14 bases between the two ends. The CDR3 has 12 residues.

The chain employs TRBV18 and TRBJ2-7, with 11 bases matching TRBD2. CDR1 and CDR2 from the germline V gene are KGHSH and LQKENI. V shed 1 base and J 2 bases; nucleotides not matched to a gene: 1. The CDR3 spans 15 residues. CDR3 in DNA: TGTGCCAGCTCACCACTAGCGGGAGGGCCCTACGAGCAGTACTTC. Translated, it gives CASSPLAGGPYEQYF.

The chain couples TRBV3-1 (or the pseudogene TRBV3-2) to TRBJ2-3; the D gene is possibly TRBD1 (6 bases). Germline loops: CDR1 LGHDT, CDR2 YNNKEL (reference sequence). This CDR3 comprises 15 residues. V was clipped by 4 bases and J by 0 bases, with 11 bases between them. CDR3 protein: CASSLGTRSTDTQYF. CDR3 bases: TGTGCCAGCAGCCTGGGGACACGGAGCACAGATACGCAGTATTTT.

V and J are TRBV3-1 (or the pseudogene TRBV3-2) and TRBJ1-6; no definite D call. Trimming removed 4 bases from V and 9 bases from J, with 16 bases in between. There are 15 residues in the CDR3. Per germline, CDR1 LGHDT and CDR2 YNNKEL (reference sequence). The CDR3 region is CASSRYSGRPSPLHF. The CDR3 DNA reads TGTGCCAGCAGCCGCTACAGCGGGCGCCCTTCACCCCTCCACTTT.